The rows below give T cell receptor beta chains drawn from one sample of a study of blood T cell repertoires in COVID-19. Generated by immunoSEQ multiplex PCR, the TCRdb table keeps only in-frame clones and is missing some. The table has about 170,000 clones, around nine tenths seen once. The sample was peripheral blood. The receptors were gathered from a young man with active or convalescent COVID-19. Each CDR3 is given with its conserved first and last residue. The order of the fields is V gene, clone size, D gene, J gene, CDR3 DNA, CDR3 protein. The D gene is left open where the match is weak. Not every row has a clone size; where given, it reads once, few, many or a size class.

>TRBV5-1|.|.|TRBJ1-1
TGCGCCAGCGTAGGACAGCAAGAAGCTTTCTTT
CASVGQQEAFF
>TRBV19|.|TRBD1|TRBJ2-7
TGTGCCAGTAAACCCGGGACAGCACGCTACGAGCAGTACTTC
CASKPGTARYEQYF
>TRBV21-1|.|.|TRBJ1-5
TGTGCCAGCAGCAAAATGGGTCAGGGTTGCCAGCCCCAGCATTTT
CASSKMGQGCQPQHF
>TRBV5-4|.|TRBD2|TRBJ2-7
TGTGCCAGCAGCCTCGGGACTAGCGGGTACAACTACGAGCAGTACTTC
CASSLGTSGYNYEQYF
>TRBV6-5|.|TRBD1|TRBJ1-2
TGTGCCAGCAGTTACGGAGGGGGCTTGGGCTATGGCTACACCTTC
CASSYGGGLGYGYTF
>TRBV6-1|.|TRBD2|TRBJ2-1
TGTGCCAGCAGTGAAGAGGGACTAGCGCGATACTACAATGAGCAGTTCTTC
CASSEEGLARYYNEQFF
>TRBV7-2|.|.|TRBJ2-7
TGTGCCAGCGGCGCGGTTACCTACGAGCAGTACTTC
CASGAVTYEQYF
>TRBV29-1|.|.|TRBJ1-2
TGCAGCGTGACAGGAGACTATGGCTACACCTTC
CSVTGDYGYTF
>TRBV11-3|.|TRBD2|TRBJ2-7
TGTGCCAGCAGCTTGCCGGGACTATCCGTCTACGAGCAGTACTTC
CASSLPGLSVYEQYF
>TRBV15|.|.|TRBJ2-6
TGTGCCACTACAGGGTCTGGGGCCAACGTCCTGACTTTC
CATTGSGANVLTF
>TRBV10-2|.|.|TRBJ2-1
TGCGCCAGCAGGTTTACCCCGGGGGATGAGCAGTTCTTC
CASRFTPGDEQFF
>TRBV19|.|.|TRBJ2-5
TGTGCCAGTAGTATACGGGTTCGGGACAACGTGAAGACCCAGTACTTC
CASSIRVRDNVKTQYF
>TRBV6-5|.|.|TRBJ2-2
TGTGCCAGTCTAGTCGGGGATTCGAACACCGGGGAGCTGTTTTTT
CASLVGDSNTGELFF
>TRBV11-2|.|TRBD2|TRBJ2-7
TGTGCCAGCAGCTTATCGACTAGCGGGGCCACCGGGTACGAGCAGTACTTC
CASSLSTSGATGYEQYF
>TRBV15|.|TRBD1|TRBJ1-2
TGTGCCACCACAGGGGGCTTAACTAACTATGGCTACACCTTC
CATTGGLTNYGYTF
>TRBV10-3|.|.|TRBJ2-2
TGTGCCATCAGTGAGTCGGTCGGGGTCGCCACCGGGGAGCTGTTTTTT
CAISESVGVATGELFF
>TRBV5-5|.|TRBD1|TRBJ2-5
TGTGCCAGCAGCTTGGGATCAGGGGGCTCGTTTTTGGAGACCCAGTACTTC
CASSLGSGGSFLETQYF
>TRBV5-1|.|.|TRBJ1-3
TGCGCCAGCAGCTATGAAGGGGCTAGCTCTGGAAACACCATATATTTT
CASSYEGASSGNTIYF
>TRBV6-2/TRBV6-3|few|.|TRBJ1-1
TGTGCCAGCAGTTCCATACACGAGAACACTGAAGCTTTCTTT
CASSSIHENTEAFF
>TRBV18|.|.|TRBJ1-4
TGTGCCAGCTCACCACGGGGCGGCGAAAATGAAAAACTGTTTTTT
CASSPRGGENEKLFF
>TRBV2|.|.|TRBJ2-5
TGTGCCGGGAGGACGGACCAAGAGACCCAGTACTTC
CAGRTDQETQYF
>TRBV21-1|.|.|TRBJ1-5
TGTGCCAGCAGCAAATTGGAGGAAAATAGCAATCAGCCCCAGCATTTT
CASSKLEENSNQPQHF
>TRBV20-1|few|.|TRBJ2-7
TGCAGTGCTAGGACTATCTACGAGCAGTACTTC
CSARTIYEQYF
>TRBV29-1|.|.|TRBJ1-4
TGCAGCGTTGAAGATCAGGCTGGGGGCGCAACTAATGAAAAACTGTTTTTT
CSVEDQAGGATNEKLFF
>TRBV4-1|few|TRBD2|TRBJ2-2
TGCGCCAGCAGCCAGCCGACTAGCGCCAACACCGGGGAGCTGTTTTTT
CASSQPTSANTGELFF
>TRBV21-1|.|.|TRBJ2-3
TGTGCCAGCAGCAAAACGGGTGAGGCGGGCCTAAGGGATACGCAGTATTTT
CASSKTGEAGLRDTQYF
>TRBV19|.|.|TRBJ1-5
TGTGCCAGTAACTCCCCAAGGGGGGGCGTAGACAATCAGCCCCAGCATTTT
CASNSPRGGVDNQPQHF
>TRBV27|.|.|TRBJ1-1
TGTGCCAGCAGTTTATTAGAGAACACTGAAGCTTTCTTT
CASSLLENTEAFF
>TRBV6-5|.|TRBD1|TRBJ1-2
TGTGCCAGCGGACAGGGGTATGGCTACACCTTC
CASGQGYGYTF
>TRBV30|.|.|TRBJ1-1
TGTGCCTGGAGGACAGAAGACAGATCTGAAGCTTTCTTT
CAWRTEDRSEAFF
>TRBV9|.|TRBD2|TRBJ2-3
TGTGCCAGCAGCCCTTTAGCGGGAACGGGTGCAGATACGCAGTATTTT
CASSPLAGTGADTQYF
>TRBV4-1|.|TRBD2|TRBJ2-5
TGCGCCAGCAGCCAAATCTGGACTAGCCCCCAAGAGACCCAGTACTTC
CASSQIWTSPQETQYF
>TRBV25-1|once|TRBD1|TRBJ1-1
TGTGCCAGCAGCTCAGGACAGGGGAGAATGAACACTGAAGCTTTCTTT
CASSSGQGRMNTEAFF